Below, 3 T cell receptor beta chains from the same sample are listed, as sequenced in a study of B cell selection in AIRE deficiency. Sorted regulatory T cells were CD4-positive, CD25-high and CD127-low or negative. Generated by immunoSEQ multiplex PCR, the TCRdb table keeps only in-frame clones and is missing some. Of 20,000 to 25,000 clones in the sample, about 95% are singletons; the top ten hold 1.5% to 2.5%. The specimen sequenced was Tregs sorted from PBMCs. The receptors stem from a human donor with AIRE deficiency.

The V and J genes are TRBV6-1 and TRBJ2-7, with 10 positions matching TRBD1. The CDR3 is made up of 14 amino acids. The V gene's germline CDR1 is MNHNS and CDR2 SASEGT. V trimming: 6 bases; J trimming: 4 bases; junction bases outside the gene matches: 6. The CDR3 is CASRGRQGAYEQYF. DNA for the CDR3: TGTGCCAGCAGGGGACGACAGGGGGCTTACGAGCAGTACTTC.

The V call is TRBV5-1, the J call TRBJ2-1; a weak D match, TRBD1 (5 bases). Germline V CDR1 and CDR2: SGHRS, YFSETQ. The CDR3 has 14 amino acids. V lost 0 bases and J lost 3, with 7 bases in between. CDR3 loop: CASSLGQIYNEQFF. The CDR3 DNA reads TGCGCCAGCAGCTTGGGACAGATCTACAATGAGCAGTTCTTC.

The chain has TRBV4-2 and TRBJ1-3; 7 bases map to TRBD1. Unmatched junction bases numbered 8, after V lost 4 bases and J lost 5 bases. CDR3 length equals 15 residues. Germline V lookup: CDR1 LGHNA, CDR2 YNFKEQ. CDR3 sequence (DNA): TGTGCCAGCAGCCCGGCGAGGGGGCGGAGAAACACCATATATTTT. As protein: CASSPARGRRNTIYF.